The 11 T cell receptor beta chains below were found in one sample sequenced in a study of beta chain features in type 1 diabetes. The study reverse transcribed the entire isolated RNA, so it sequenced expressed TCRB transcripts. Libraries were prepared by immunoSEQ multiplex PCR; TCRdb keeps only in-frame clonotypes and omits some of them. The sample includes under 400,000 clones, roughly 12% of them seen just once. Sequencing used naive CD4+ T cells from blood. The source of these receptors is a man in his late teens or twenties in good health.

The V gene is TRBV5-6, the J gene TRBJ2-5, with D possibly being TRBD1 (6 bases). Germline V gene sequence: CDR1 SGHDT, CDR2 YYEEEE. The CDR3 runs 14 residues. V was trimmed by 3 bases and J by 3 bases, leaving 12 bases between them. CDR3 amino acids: CASSSKPGEETQYF. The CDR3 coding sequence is TGTGCCAGCAGCTCAAAACCAGGGGAAGAGACCCAGTACTTC.

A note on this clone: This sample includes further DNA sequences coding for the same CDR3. The CDR3 coding sequence is TGTGCCAGCAGCTTCCCAGGAGATACGCAGTATTTT. Translated, it gives CASSFPGDTQYF. V usage is TRBV7-2 and J usage is TRBJ2-3; D remains ambiguous. Trimming removed 3 bases at V and 5 bases at J, with 6 bases between. Germline V gene sequence: CDR1 SGHTA, CDR2 FQGNSA. This CDR3 contains 12 residues.

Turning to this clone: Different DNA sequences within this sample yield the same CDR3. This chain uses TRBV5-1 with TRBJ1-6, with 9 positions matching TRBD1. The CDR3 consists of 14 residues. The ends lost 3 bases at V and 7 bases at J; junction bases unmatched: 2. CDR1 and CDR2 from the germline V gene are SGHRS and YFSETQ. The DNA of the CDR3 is TGCGCCAGCAGCTCCGGACAGGGGAATTCACCCCTCCACTTT. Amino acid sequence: CASSSGQGNSPLHF.

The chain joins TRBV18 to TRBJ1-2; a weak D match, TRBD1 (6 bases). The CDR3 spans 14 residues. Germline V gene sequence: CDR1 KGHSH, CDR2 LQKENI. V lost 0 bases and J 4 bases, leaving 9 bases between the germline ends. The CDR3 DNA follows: TGTGCCAGCTCACCACCAGGGGGAGTCTATGGCTACACCTTC. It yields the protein CASSPPGGVYGYTF.

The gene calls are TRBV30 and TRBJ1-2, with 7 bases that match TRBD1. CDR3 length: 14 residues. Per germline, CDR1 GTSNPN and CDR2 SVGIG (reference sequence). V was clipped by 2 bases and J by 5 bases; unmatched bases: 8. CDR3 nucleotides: TGTGCCTGGAGTCTTCCAGGGGGAAGGTATGGCTACACCTTC. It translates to CAWSLPGGRYGYTF.

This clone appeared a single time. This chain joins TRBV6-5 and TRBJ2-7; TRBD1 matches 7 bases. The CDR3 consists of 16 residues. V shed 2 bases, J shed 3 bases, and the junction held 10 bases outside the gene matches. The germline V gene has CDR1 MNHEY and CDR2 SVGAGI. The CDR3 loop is CASSYPKTGNSYEQYF. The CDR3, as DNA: TGTGCCAGCAGTTACCCAAAGACAGGGAACAGCTACGAGCAGTACTTC.

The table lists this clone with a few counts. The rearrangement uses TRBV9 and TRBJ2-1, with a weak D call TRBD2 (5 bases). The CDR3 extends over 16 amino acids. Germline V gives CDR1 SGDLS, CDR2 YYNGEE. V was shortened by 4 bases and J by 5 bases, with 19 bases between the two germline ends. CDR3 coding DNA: TGTGCCAGCAGCCCCTGGCCCGGGGAACTCAACAATGAGCAGTTCTTC. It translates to CASSPWPGELNNEQFF.

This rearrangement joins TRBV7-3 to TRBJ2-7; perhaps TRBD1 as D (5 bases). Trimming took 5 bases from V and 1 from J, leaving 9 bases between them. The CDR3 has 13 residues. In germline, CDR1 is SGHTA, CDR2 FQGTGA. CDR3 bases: TGTGCCAGCAGCGCCGACAGATCCTACGAGCAGTACTTC. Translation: CASSADRSYEQYF.

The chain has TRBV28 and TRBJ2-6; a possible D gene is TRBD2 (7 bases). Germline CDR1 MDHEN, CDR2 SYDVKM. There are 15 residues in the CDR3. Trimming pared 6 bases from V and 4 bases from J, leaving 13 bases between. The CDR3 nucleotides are TGTGCCAGCAGAGCCGGGGGGCCCGGGGCCAACGTCCTGACTTTC. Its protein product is CASRAGGPGANVLTF.

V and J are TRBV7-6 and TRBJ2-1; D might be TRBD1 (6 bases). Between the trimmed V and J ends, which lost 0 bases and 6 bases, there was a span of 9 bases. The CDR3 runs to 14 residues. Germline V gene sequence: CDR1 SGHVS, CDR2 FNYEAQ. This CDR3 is CASSLALGANEQFF. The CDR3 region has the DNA TGTGCCAGCAGCTTAGCGCTGGGGGCCAATGAGCAGTTCTTC.

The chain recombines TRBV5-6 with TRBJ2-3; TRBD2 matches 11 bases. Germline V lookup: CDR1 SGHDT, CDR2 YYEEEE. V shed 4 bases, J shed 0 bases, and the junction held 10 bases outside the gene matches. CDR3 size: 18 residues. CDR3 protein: CASSPGLADLPSTDTQYF. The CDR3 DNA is TGTGCCAGCAGCCCGGGACTAGCGGACCTTCCTAGCACAGATACGCAGTATTTT. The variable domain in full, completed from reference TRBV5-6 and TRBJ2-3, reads DAGVTQSPTHLIKTRGQQVTLRCSPKSGHDTVSWYQQALGQGPQFIFQYYEEEERQRGNFPDRFSGHQFPNYSSELNVNALLLGDSALYLCASSPGLADLPSTDTQYFGPGTRLTVL.